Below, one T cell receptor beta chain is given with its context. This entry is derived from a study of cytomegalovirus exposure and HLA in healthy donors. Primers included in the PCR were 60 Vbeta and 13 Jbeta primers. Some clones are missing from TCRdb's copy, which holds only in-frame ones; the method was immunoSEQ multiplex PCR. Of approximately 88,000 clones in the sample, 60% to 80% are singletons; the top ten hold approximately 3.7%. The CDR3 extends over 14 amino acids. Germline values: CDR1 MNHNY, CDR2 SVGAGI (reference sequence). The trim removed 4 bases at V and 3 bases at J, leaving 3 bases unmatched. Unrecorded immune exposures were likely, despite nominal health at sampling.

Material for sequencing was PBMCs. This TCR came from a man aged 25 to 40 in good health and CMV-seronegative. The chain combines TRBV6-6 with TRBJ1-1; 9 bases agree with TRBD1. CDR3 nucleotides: TGTGCCAGCAGTTGGACAGGGGAGCACACTGAAGCTTTCTTT. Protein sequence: CASSWTGEHTEAFF.